Listed here is a single T cell receptor (beta chain). It was during active infection that Seattle patients were enrolled and then longitudinally followed. The germline V gene encodes CDR1 SGHTA and CDR2 FQGNSA. The ends lost 0 bases at V and 5 bases at J; junction bases unmatched: 4. The CDR3 is 15 amino acids. This entry belongs to a study of blood T cell repertoires in COVID-19. On the study more broadly: In each case, the material was cDNA or gDNA derived from T cells, B-cell-depleted T cells, or PBMCs.

Sequenced by immunoSEQ multiplex PCR; TCRdb stores in-frame clones only, minus some. Of more than 80,000 clones listed, roughly 84% are singletons. Sequences were obtained from peripheral blood. The origin of this receptor is a woman aged 80 or older with COVID-19, enrolled during active disease. The V call is TRBV7-2, the J call TRBJ2-5, with TRBD2 matching over 9 bases. The CDR3 loop reads CASSLAAGGHETQYF. As DNA, the CDR3 is TGTGCCAGCAGCTTAGCGGCGGGGGGGCACGAGACCCAGTACTTC.